The T cell receptor beta chain described here comes from a study of blood T cell repertoires in COVID-19. Study as a whole: Sites across the United States, Italy and Spain contributed samples from acute and convalescent COVID-19. From T cells, B-cell-depleted T cells, or PBMCs came the material, which was cDNA or gDNA.

In the study's own analysis: Cell counts per sample came from amplifying reference gene primers. Using immunoSEQ multiplex PCR, the repertoire was profiled, and TCRdb retains in-frame clones only, with some absent. V, J and clone size reflect that table, while D and trimming were determined from the DNA. The profile shows 85,000 to 100,000 clones, roughly 87% of them singletons. Germline CDR1 is MDHEN and CDR2 is SYDVKM. The V gene lost 2 bases and the J gene lost 12 bases, with 23 bases spanning the gap. The CDR3 is made up of 15 amino acids. The receptor comes from a woman in her sixties with COVID-19, enrolled during active disease. Sequencing was carried out using peripheral blood. The rearrangement joins TRBV28 to TRBJ2-7, with D possibly being TRBD1 (6 bases). The CDR3 loop reads CASSLARQANGILYF. Here the CDR3 DNA reads TGTGCCAGCAGTTTAGCGCGACAGGCCAACGGGATCCTGTACTTC.